This TCR beta chain was sequenced during a study of T cell changes during pregnancy in multiple sclerosis. TCRdb keeps only in-frame clones here, not all; method: immunoSEQ multiplex PCR. The sample holds roughly 69,000 clones, 92% seen once. The trim removed 7 bases at V and 6 bases at J, leaving 13 bases unmatched. Germline lookup yields CDR1 SQVTM and CDR2 ANQGSEA. This CDR3 is 14 amino acids long. Sequenced material: peripheral blood, taken after pregnancy. The rearrangement uses TRBV29-1 and TRBJ2-3, with TRBD1 identical over 7 bases. This receptor was taken from a female donor with multiple sclerosis, enrolled in a pregnancy study. CDR3 in amino acids: CSALQGVGWDTQYF. In DNA form, the CDR3 reads TGCAGCGCCCTGCAGGGGGTGGGATGGGATACGCAGTATTTT.